This record looks at one T cell receptor (beta chain) sequence and its context. Its antigen is as yet unknown. Germline V gives CDR1 SGHRS, CDR2 YFSETQ. The length of the CDR3 is 13 residues. These data originate in a study of radiotherapy plus CTLA-4 blockade in lung cancer. On the study more broadly: Objective responses were documented in roughly 20% of patients, with disease control in roughly 33%.

TCRdb keeps only in-frame clones here, not all; method: immunoSEQ multiplex PCR. This sample has 95,000 to 150,000 clones; more than 80% occur once, and the top ten carry 5.5% to 8.5%. CTLA-4 blockade using ipilimumab, together with focal radiation, was received by patients with chemo-refractory metastatic non-small-cell lung cancer. General observations from the study: TCR clones originating in tumors grew in number in blood after radiotherapy plus ipilimumab.

Sequenced here: peripheral blood, sampled from a patient treated with radiotherapy plus ipilimumab. This clonotype was obtained from a human donor with non-small cell lung cancer that progressed on radiotherapy plus ipilimumab. The chain couples TRBV5-1 to TRBJ2-5; a possible D gene is TRBD2 (5 bases). The J call may be faulty, since TRBJ2-7 better matches the DNA end. CDR3 in amino acids: CASSFGITYEQYF. The CDR3 bases are TGCGCCAGCAGCTTCGGGATTACGTACGAGCAGTACTTC.